This T cell receptor (beta chain) is drawn from a study of CD8 T cells in Susac syndrome. Study-wide points: The study admitted that it had a relatively small number of individuals in its TCR sequencing and HLA analysis.

A remark on this clonotype: No antigen is known for it.

TEMRA cells were enriched by FACS, and CD4+ and CD8+ T cells were negatively isolated. The V segment lost 6 bases and the J segment 4 bases; nucleotides outside the gene matches: 1. CDR1 is LNHDA, CDR2 SQIVND, per germline (reference sequence). The CDR3 runs to 13 residues. A quantity of roughly 0.5 to 1 ug RNA underwent reverse transcription using random hexamers. The TCR beta CDR3 was amplified by immunoSEQ multiplex PCR across 54 Vbeta, 13 Jbeta. TCRdb reanalysed the immunoSEQ multiplex PCR reads using MiXCR and keeps one entry per CDR3 protein. The sample includes about 130,000 distinct CDR3 sequences, around 91% seen only once; the top ten take about 0.23%.

The sequence came from a human donor with multiple sclerosis. The sample comprised CD8+ T cells from PBMCs. The rearrangement links TRBV19 to TRBJ1-5; 9 bases are a match to TRBD1. CDR3 nucleotides: TGTGCCAGTAGGGGGACAGGGAATCAGCCCCAGCATTTT. Protein sequence: CASRGTGNQPQHF.